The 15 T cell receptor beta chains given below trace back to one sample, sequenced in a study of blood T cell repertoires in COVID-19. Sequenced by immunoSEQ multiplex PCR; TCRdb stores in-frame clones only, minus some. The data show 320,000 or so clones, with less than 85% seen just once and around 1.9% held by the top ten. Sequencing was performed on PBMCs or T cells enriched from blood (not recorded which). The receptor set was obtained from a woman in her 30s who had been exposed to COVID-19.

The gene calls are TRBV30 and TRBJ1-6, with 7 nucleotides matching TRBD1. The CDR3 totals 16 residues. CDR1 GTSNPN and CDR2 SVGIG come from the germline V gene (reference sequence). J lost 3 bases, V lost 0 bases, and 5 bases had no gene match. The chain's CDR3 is CAWSVQGQLYNSPLHF. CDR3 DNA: TGTGCCTGGAGTGTACAGGGACAGCTCTATAATTCACCCCTCCACTTT.

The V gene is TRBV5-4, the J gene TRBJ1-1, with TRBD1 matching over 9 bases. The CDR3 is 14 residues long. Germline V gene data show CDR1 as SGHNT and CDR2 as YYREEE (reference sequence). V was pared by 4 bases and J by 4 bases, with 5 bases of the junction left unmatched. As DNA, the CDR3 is TGTGCCAGCAGCGCCGGGACAGGGATCACTGAAGCTTTCTTT. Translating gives CASSAGTGITEAFF.

CDR3 sequence: CSAQAGTQNSPLHF. The CDR3 DNA follows: TGCAGCGCCCAGGCCGGCACACAGAATTCACCCCTCCACTTT. The chain carries TRBV29-1 and TRBJ1-6, with D uncertain. Between the trimmed V and J ends, which lost 7 bases and 7 bases, there was a span of 17 bases. CDR3 length: 14 residues. CDR1 is SQVTM and CDR2 is ANQGSEA in the germline V gene.

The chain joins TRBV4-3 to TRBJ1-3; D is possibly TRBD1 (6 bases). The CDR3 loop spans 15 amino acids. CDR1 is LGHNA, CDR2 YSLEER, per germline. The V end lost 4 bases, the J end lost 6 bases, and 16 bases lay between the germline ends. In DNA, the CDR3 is TGCGCCAGCAGCCTAGTCCTCGGGGGGCAAAACACCATATATTTT. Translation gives CASSLVLGGQNTIYF.

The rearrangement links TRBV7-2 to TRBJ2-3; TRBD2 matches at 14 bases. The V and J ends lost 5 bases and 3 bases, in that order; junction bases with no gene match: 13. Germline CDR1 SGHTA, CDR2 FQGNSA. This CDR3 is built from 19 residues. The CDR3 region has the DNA TGTGCCAGCAGCCTTATTCTGACTAGCGGGGGGGCAGGAACAGATACGCAGTATTTT. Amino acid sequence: CASSLILTSGGAGTDTQYF.

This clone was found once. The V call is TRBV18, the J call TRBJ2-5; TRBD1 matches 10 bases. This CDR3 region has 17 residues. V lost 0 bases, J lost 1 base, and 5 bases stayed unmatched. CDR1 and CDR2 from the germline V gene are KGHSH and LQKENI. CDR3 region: CASSPPGQGSIQETQYF. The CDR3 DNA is TGTGCCAGCTCACCACCGGGACAGGGGTCCATCCAAGAGACCCAGTACTTC.

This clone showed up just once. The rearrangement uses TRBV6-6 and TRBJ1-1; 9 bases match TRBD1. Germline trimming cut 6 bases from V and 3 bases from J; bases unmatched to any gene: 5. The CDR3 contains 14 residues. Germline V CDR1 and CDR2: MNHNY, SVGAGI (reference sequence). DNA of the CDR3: TGTGCCAGCAGAGGGACAGGGTGGGACACTGAAGCTTTCTTT. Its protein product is CASRGTGWDTEAFF.

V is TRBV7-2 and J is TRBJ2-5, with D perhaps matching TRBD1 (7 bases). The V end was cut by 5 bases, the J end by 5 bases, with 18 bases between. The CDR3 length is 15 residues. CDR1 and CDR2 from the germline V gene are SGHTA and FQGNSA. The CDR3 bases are TGTGCCAGCAGCCCATCAGGGGGGAGTTGGGAGACCCAGTACTTC. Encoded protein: CASSPSGGSWETQYF.

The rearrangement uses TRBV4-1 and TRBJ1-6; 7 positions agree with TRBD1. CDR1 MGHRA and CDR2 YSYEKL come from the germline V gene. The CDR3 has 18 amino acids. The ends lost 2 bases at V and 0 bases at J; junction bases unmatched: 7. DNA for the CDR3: TGCGCCAGCAGCCAAAAGGGACAGACGAGCTCCTATAATTCACCCCTCCACTTT. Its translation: CASSQKGQTSSYNSPLHF.

DNA of the CDR3: TGTGCCAGCAGATCCATGGGACAGGGGTACTATGGCTACACCTTC. Amino acids: CASRSMGQGYYGYTF. The V and J genes are TRBV28 and TRBJ1-2; 10 bases line up with TRBD1. The germline V gene encodes CDR1 MDHEN and CDR2 SYDVKM. With V trimmed by 6 bases and J by 3 bases, 7 bases remained unmatched. The CDR3 runs to 15 residues.

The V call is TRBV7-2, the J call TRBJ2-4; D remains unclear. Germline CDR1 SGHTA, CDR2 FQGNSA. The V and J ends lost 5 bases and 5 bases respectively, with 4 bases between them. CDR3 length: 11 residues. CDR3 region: CASSPENIQYF. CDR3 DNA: TGTGCCAGCAGCCCCGAAAACATTCAGTACTTC.

The CDR3 coding sequence is TGTGCCAGCAGTCCCCGGACAGGGATAGACAATGAGCAGTTCTTC. Protein product: CASSPRTGIDNEQFF. The J gene is TRBJ2-1, the V gene TRBV28; TRBD1 matches at 8 bases. Losses at the gene ends were 5 bases for V and 5 bases for J; bases not matched to a gene: 8. This CDR3 has 15 amino acids. Germline V gene sequence: CDR1 MDHEN, CDR2 SYDVKM.

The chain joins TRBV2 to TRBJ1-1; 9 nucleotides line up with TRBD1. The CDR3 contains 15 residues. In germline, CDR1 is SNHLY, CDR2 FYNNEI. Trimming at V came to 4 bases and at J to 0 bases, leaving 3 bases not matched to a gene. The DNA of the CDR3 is TGTGCCAGCAGTGTGGGACAGGGTTTGAACACTGAAGCTTTCTTT. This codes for CASSVGQGLNTEAFF.

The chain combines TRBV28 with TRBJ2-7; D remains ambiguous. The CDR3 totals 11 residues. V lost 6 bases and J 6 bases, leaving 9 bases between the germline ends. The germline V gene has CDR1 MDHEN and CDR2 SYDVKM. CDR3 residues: CASRSPREQYF. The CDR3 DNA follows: TGTGCCAGCAGGTCCCCCCGCGAGCAGTACTTC.

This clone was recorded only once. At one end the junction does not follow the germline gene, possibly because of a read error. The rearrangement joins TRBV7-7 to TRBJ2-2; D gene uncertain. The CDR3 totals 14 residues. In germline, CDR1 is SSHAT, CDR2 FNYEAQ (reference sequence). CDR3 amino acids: CASSSSTNTGELFF. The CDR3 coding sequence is TGTGCTAGCAGCTCATCAACGAACACCGGGGAGCTGTTTTTT.